The clone carrying this TCR beta chain was seen at least ten times. The antigen is undetermined. This specimen comes from a study of T-cell memory formation after mild COVID-19. Study observations and caveats: Researchers found some responding clones in pre-infection memory, a sign that cross-reactive memory joined. Mainly CM and EM harbored the contracting CD4+ clones; mainly EMRA harbored the CD8+ ones. Clones that shrank (day 15 to 85) were balanced CD4/CD8, whereas later expanders leaned CD4+.

TCRdb ran MiXCR on the 5' RACE reads and lists one entry per CDR3 protein. The table records about 360,000 distinct CDR3 sequences, approximately 13% of them present only once. V lost 6 bases and J lost 7, with 9 bases in between. This CDR3 contains 11 residues. The clonotype was recovered from a young man who had mild COVID-19 (a few samples of this study predate the infection). Cell type and time point are not known. Material: PBMCs or a T cell subset sorted from them (not recorded which). The genes are TRBV12-3 or TRBV12-4 and TRBJ2-5, with D unresolved. In DNA, the CDR3 is TGTGCCAGCAGCCAAACAAGGACCCAGTACTTC. Encoded protein: CASSQTRTQYF.